Below are 26 T cell receptor beta chains sequenced from a single sample in a study of CD8 T cells in Susac syndrome. Reverse transcription of roughly 0.5 to 1 ug RNA was carried out with random hexamers. TCRdb ran MiXCR on the immunoSEQ multiplex PCR reads and lists one entry per CDR3 protein. The table includes about 430,000 distinct CDR3 sequences, 75% to 90% detected once. The sequenced sample was CD8+ T cells from PBMCs. These receptors came from a human donor with multiple sclerosis.

This chain uses TRBV4-1 with TRBJ2-7; maybe TRBD2 (5 bases). The V end was cut by 1 base, the J end by 2 bases, with 15 bases between. The germline V gene encodes CDR1 MGHRA and CDR2 YSYEKL. The CDR3 has 16 residues. CDR3 sequence (DNA): TGCGCCAGCAGCCAAGTATCAGGACTGAGCACCTACGAGCAGTACTTC. The encoded protein is CASSQVSGLSTYEQYF.

The CDR3 reads CATSRESGGNSYEQYF. The CDR3 DNA is TGTGCCACCAGCAGAGAGTCAGGCGGTAACTCATACGAGCAGTACTTC. J is TRBJ2-7 and V is TRBV15; D is uncertain. CDR3 size: 16 residues. Germline CDR1 and CDR2: LNHNV and YYDKDF (reference sequence). V was clipped by 0 bases and J by 4 bases, with 16 bases between them.

This chain joins TRBV5-1 and TRBJ2-4; 8 bases agree with TRBD2. The germline V gene encodes CDR1 SGHRS and CDR2 YFSETQ. This CDR3 contains 17 residues. Trimming cost V 5 bases and J 2 bases; bases outside gene matches: 12. CDR3 coding DNA: TGCGCCAGCAGTCTCTCCTCCGGGACTAGAACCAAAAACATTCAGTACTTC. It yields the protein CASSLSSGTRTKNIQYF. The full variable domain, with the rest looked up from reference TRBV5-1 and TRBJ2-4, is KAGVTQTPRYLIKTRGQQVTLSCSPISGHRSVSWYQQTPGQGLQFLFEYFSETQRNKGNFPGRFSGRQFSNSRSEMNVSTLELGDSALYLCASSLSSGTRTKNIQYFGAGTRLSVL.

The chain links TRBV4-1 to TRBJ1-1; maybe TRBD1 (6 bases). Germline V gene lookup returns CDR1 MGHRA and CDR2 YSYEKL. V shed 2 bases and J shed 5 bases, with 15 bases lying between them. This CDR3 comprises 15 residues. Written as DNA, the CDR3 is TGCGCCAGCAGCCAACCGTGGGGGGGGCGAACTGAAGCTTTCTTT. It encodes CASSQPWGGRTEAFF.

This chain uses TRBV28 with TRBJ1-2; no clear D. V was clipped by 7 bases and J by 6 bases, with 21 bases between them. CDR3 length: 15 amino acids. Germline CDR1 reads MDHEN; CDR2 reads SYDVKM. CDR3 residues: CASTLRMWETNGYTF. The CDR3 DNA reads as TGTGCCAGCACCCTCCGAATGTGGGAGACAAATGGCTACACCTTC.

V is TRBV5-1 and J is TRBJ1-1; TRBD1 matches 11 bases. V was pared by 4 bases and J by 5 bases, with 13 bases of the junction left unmatched. The CDR3 spans 17 residues. The germline V gene encodes CDR1 SGHRS and CDR2 YFSETQ. CDR3 bases: TGCGCCAGCAGCAAAGCCGGGACAGGGGGAGTTGGGACTGAAGCTTTCTTT. It yields the protein CASSKAGTGGVGTEAFF. The variable domain in full, completed from reference TRBV5-1 and TRBJ1-1, reads KAGVTQTPRYLIKTRGQQVTLSCSPISGHRSVSWYQQTPGQGLQFLFEYFSETQRNKGNFPGRFSGRQFSNSRSEMNVSTLELGDSALYLCASSKAGTGGVGTEAFFGQGTRLTVV.

V is TRBV27 and J is TRBJ1-1; perhaps TRBD1 as D (6 bases). Germline values: CDR1 MNHEY, CDR2 SMNVEV (reference sequence). Trimming stripped 1 base from V and 7 bases from J, with 13 bases between. This CDR3 has 14 residues. CDR3 in DNA: TGTGCCAGCAGTTTATTAGGGACAAGTAATGAAGCTTTCTTT. Amino acid sequence: CASSLLGTSNEAFF.

The V call is TRBV4-2, the J call TRBJ2-7; 8 bases are shared with TRBD1. This CDR3 comprises 15 residues. Germline V lookup: CDR1 LGHNA, CDR2 YNFKEQ. V lost 5 bases to trimming and J lost 1 base; unmatched junction nucleotides: 7. This CDR3 is CASSRGTGPSYEQYF. The CDR3 DNA reads TGTGCCAGCAGCAGAGGGACAGGTCCTTCCTACGAGCAGTACTTC.

V gene TRBV12-5 combines with J gene TRBJ2-1, with a possible D match to TRBD1 (5 bases). V lost 4 bases to trimming and J lost 5 bases, with 9 bases between them. CDR3 size: 13 residues. CDR1 is LGHNT and CDR2 is FRNRAP in the germline V gene. CDR3 coding DNA: TGTGCTAGTGGTTCAAGACAGAACAATGAGCAGTTCTTC. Protein product: CASGSRQNNEQFF.

This sequence joins TRBV5-1 and TRBJ1-1, with 12 bases lining up with TRBD1. The V and J ends lost 3 bases and 0 bases, in that order; junction bases with no gene match: 6. This CDR3 comprises 17 residues. From germline, CDR1 is SGHRS and CDR2 YFSETQ. CDR3: CASSSGTGGIVNTEAFF. The CDR3 region has the DNA TGCGCCAGCAGCTCCGGGACAGGGGGCATTGTGAACACTGAAGCTTTCTTT.

The chain recombines TRBV19 with TRBJ1-3; D may be TRBD1 (5 bases). The CDR3 has 16 amino acids. Per germline, CDR1 LNHDA and CDR2 SQIVND (reference sequence). The V gene lost 7 bases and the J gene lost 0 bases, with 16 bases spanning the gap. The CDR3 region is CASTRDSIYSGNTIYF. CDR3 nucleotide sequence: TGTGCCAGTACCAGGGACTCCATCTACTCTGGAAACACCATATATTTT.

This chain connects TRBV9 to TRBJ2-7; no reliable D call. The CDR3 has 14 amino acids. The germline V gene encodes CDR1 SGDLS and CDR2 YYNGEE. Trimming took off 0 bases at V and 4 bases at J, with 11 bases between the two ends. This chain's CDR3 is CASSVGLTSYEQYF. The CDR3 DNA follows: TGTGCCAGCAGCGTAGGGCTGACATCTTACGAGCAGTACTTC.

The rearrangement joins TRBV28 to TRBJ2-7; 9 positions match TRBD1. CDR3 length: 15 residues. V gave up 6 bases and J gave up 6 bases; unmatched junction bases: 12. The germline V gene encodes CDR1 MDHEN and CDR2 SYDVKM. The CDR3 here is CASSDRGQGRTEQYF. DNA of the CDR3: TGTGCCAGCAGCGATAGGGGACAGGGTCGGACCGAGCAGTACTTC.

The chain joins TRBV7-9 to TRBJ2-1; possible D gene TRBD1, 6 bases. CDR1 and CDR2 (germline): SEHNR, FQNEAQ (reference sequence). The CDR3 length is 19 residues. Trimming took 5 bases from V and 3 from J, leaving 26 bases between them. Here the CDR3 reads CASSPAVGASSPFYNEQFF. CDR3 coding DNA: TGTGCCAGCAGCCCTGCGGTGGGGGCAAGCTCCCCATTCTACAATGAGCAGTTCTTC.

The J gene is TRBJ1-3, the V gene TRBV29-1; TRBD1 might be the D (5 bases). Per germline, CDR1 SQVTM and CDR2 ANQGSEA. The V gene lost 2 bases and the J gene lost 3 bases, with 14 bases spanning the gap. The CDR3 spans 15 residues. CDR3 sequence (DNA): TGCAGCGTTGAAAAGGCAGGGCCTAATGGAAACACCATATATTTT. Amino acid sequence: CSVEKAGPNGNTIYF.

The V call is TRBV25-1, the J call TRBJ2-5, with 8 bases fitting TRBD1. Germline-derived CDR1 and CDR2 are MGHDK and SYGVNS. The CDR3 has 12 amino acids. The V gene end was trimmed by 5 bases and the J gene end by 5 bases; junction bases not matched to a gene: 1. CDR3 sequence reads: CASSRTGETQYF. CDR3 bases: TGTGCCAGCAGTCGGACAGGGGAGACCCAGTACTTC.

The V call is TRBV4-1, the J call TRBJ2-7; D not certain. Trimming took 0 bases from V and 2 from J, leaving 8 bases between them. The germline gives CDR1 MGHRA, CDR2 YSYEKL. This CDR3 is 14 amino acids long. CDR3 loop: CASSQEYITYEQYF. As DNA, the CDR3 is TGCGCCAGCAGCCAAGAATATATTACCTACGAGCAGTACTTC.

The chain is built from TRBV6-6 and TRBJ1-3, with D possibly being TRBD1 (6 bases). Trimming took 0 bases from V and 2 from J, leaving 11 bases between them. Per germline, CDR1 MNHNY and CDR2 SVGAGI (reference sequence). The CDR3 runs 16 residues. CDR3: CASSYSRGLAGNTIYF. CDR3 sequence (DNA): TGTGCCAGCAGTTACTCGAGGGGGTTAGCTGGAAACACCATATATTTT.

The chain uses TRBV27 and TRBJ2-7; TRBD2 matches 8 bases. J was trimmed by 3 bases and V by 2 bases; bases with no gene match: 9. The germline gives CDR1 MNHEY, CDR2 SMNVEV (reference sequence). The CDR3 covers 16 residues. The CDR3 reads CASSLIGLAGVYEQYF. The CDR3 region has the DNA TGTGCCAGCAGTTTAATAGGGCTAGCGGGTGTCTACGAGCAGTACTTC.

This clonotype was counted a few times. The chain couples TRBV4-1 to TRBJ2-2, with 8 bases identical to TRBD1. The CDR3 extends over 15 amino acids. CDR1 and CDR2 (germline): MGHRA, YSYEKL. After removal of 3 bases from V and 1 base from J, the junction contained 1 base not matched to a gene. CDR3 residues: CASSQGQVNTGELFF. CDR3 sequence (DNA): TGCGCCAGCAGCCAGGGACAGGTGAACACCGGGGAGCTGTTTTTT.

This clonotype has a single count. V usage is TRBV29-1 and J usage is TRBJ1-1; D possibly corresponds to TRBD1 (6 bases). V dropped 4 bases and J dropped 4 bases, with 16 bases sitting between them. In germline, CDR1 is SQVTM, CDR2 ANQGSEA. The CDR3 extends over 14 amino acids. As DNA, the CDR3 is TGCAGCGTTGTTGGGAGACAGGAGGGCACTGAAGCTTTCTTT. The encoded protein is CSVVGRQEGTEAFF.

The chain joins TRBV9 to TRBJ2-2; D remains ambiguous. Germline values: CDR1 SGDLS, CDR2 YYNGEE. Trimming left V 0 bases short and J 6 bases short, with 24 bases between. This CDR3 spans 19 amino acids. The DNA for the CDR3 is TGTGCCAGCAGCGTAGGGTTTTCTGATCGGTTAACTTTATCCGGGGAGCTGTTTTTT. As protein: CASSVGFSDRLTLSGELFF.

The chain is built from TRBV4-1 and TRBJ2-3; possibly TRBD1 for D (6 bases). In germline, CDR1 is MGHRA, CDR2 YSYEKL. V shed 2 bases and J shed 3 bases, with 12 bases lying between them. CDR3 length: 15 residues. CDR3 amino acids: CASSQSKQGTDTQYF. Here the CDR3 DNA reads TGCGCCAGCAGCCAAAGTAAGCAGGGGACAGATACGCAGTATTTT.

As to this clonotype: The CDR3 end shows no conserved phenylalanine or tryptophan, and so a read error is likely. The V call is TRBV12-5, the J call TRBJ2-1; the D gene could be TRBD1 or TRBD2 (5 bases each). V lost 5 bases and J 4 bases, leaving 12 bases between the germline ends. CDR1 is LGHNT, CDR2 FRNRAP, per germline. There are 14 residues in the CDR3. CDR3 in DNA: TGTGCTAGTGGTGTAAGGGACCCTTACAATGAGCAGTTCCTC. It encodes CASGVRDPYNEQFL.

Only one count was recorded for this clonotype. The rearrangement uses TRBV6-5 and TRBJ2-1, with D unresolved. V lost 6 bases to trimming and J lost 6 bases, with 15 bases between them. The CDR3 spans 14 residues. Per germline, CDR1 MNHEY and CDR2 SVGAGI. This CDR3 is CASSYRRPSNEQFF. In nucleotides, the CDR3 is TGTGCCAGCAGCTATCGTAGGCCCTCCAATGAGCAGTTCTTC.

This clonotype has just one count. V gene TRBV29-1 combines with J gene TRBJ2-7; D is unclear. The CDR3 length is 12 residues. Deletions cut 6 bases from V and 6 bases from J, with 15 bases between. Germline CDR1 reads SQVTM; CDR2 reads ANQGSEA. CDR3 in amino acids: CSVLPTESEQYF. In nucleotides, the CDR3 is TGCAGCGTACTACCTACGGAGTCCGAGCAGTACTTC.